This entry lists 23 T cell receptor beta chains sequenced from one sample in a study of T cell responses to AZD1222 COVID-19 vaccine. TCRdb keeps only in-frame clones here, not all; method: immunoSEQ multiplex PCR. The profile shows tens of thousands of clones, around 89% of them singletons. Sample: peripheral blood, taken 28 days after the second AZD1222 dose. Receptor source: an adult who received the AZD1222 COVID-19 vaccine.

The V and J genes are TRBV3-1 (or the pseudogene TRBV3-2) and TRBJ1-6; TRBD1 aligns across 7 bases. The germline V gene encodes CDR1 LGHDT and CDR2 YNNKEL (reference sequence). The V and J ends lost 3 bases and 7 bases, in that order; junction bases with no gene match: 9. CDR3 length: 16 residues. CDR3 bases: TGTGCCAGCAGCCATGGACAGGCAGTAAGGAATTCACCCCTCCACTTT. Translation gives CASSHGQAVRNSPLHF.

The rearrangement joins TRBV28 to TRBJ2-1, with TRBD1 matching over 8 bases. V was clipped by 3 bases and J by 15 bases; unmatched bases: 7. This CDR3 has 12 amino acids. Germline V gives CDR1 MDHEN, CDR2 SYDVKM. CDR3 coding DNA: TGTGCCAGCAGTTTTTCAGGGACAGGACGGTTCTTC. It is translated as CASSFSGTGRFF.

V and J are TRBV2 and TRBJ2-7; TRBD1 matches 7 bases. CDR3 length: 13 amino acids. Germline CDR1 SNHLY, CDR2 FYNNEI. After removal of 6 bases from V and 5 bases from J, the junction contained 7 bases not matched to a gene. The CDR3 sequence is CASSLRQGHEQYF. Written as DNA, the CDR3 is TGTGCCAGCAGCTTGAGACAGGGCCACGAGCAGTACTTC.

The chain joins TRBV7-9 to TRBJ1-5, with D perhaps TRBD1 (6 bases). CDR3 size: 14 residues. In germline, CDR1 is SEHNR, CDR2 FQNEAQ (reference sequence). Trimming removed 4 bases from V and 1 base from J, with 8 bases in between. CDR3 protein: CASSSQGSNQPQHF. CDR3 nucleotide sequence: TGTGCCAGCAGCTCGCAGGGGAGCAATCAGCCCCAGCATTTT.

This chain joins TRBV6-5 and TRBJ2-3; D not resolved. Germline V gene sequence: CDR1 MNHEY, CDR2 SVGAGI. With 4 bases removed from V and 3 bases from J, the gap between germline ends came to 11 bases. This CDR3 comprises 14 residues. CDR3 sequence: CASSLRRQTDTQYF. As DNA, the CDR3 is TGTGCCAGCAGTTTGAGGAGACAAACAGATACGCAGTATTTT.

The chain joins TRBV5-1 to TRBJ1-1; D is perhaps TRBD1 (5 bases). Trimming shortened V by 1 base and J by 4 bases, and 14 bases separated the two germline ends. The germline V gene has CDR1 SGHRS and CDR2 YFSETQ. CDR3 length: 15 residues. CDR3 residues: CASSLRAGLSTEAFF. CDR3 sequence (DNA): TGCGCCAGCAGCTTGCGCGCAGGGCTAAGCACTGAAGCTTTCTTT.

This clone occurred once. The rearrangement links TRBV9 to TRBJ2-1; no firm D call. Germline V gene data show CDR1 as SGDLS and CDR2 as YYNGEE. V lost 3 bases, J lost 4 bases, and 14 bases lay in between. The length of the CDR3 is 15 residues. The CDR3 DNA reads as TGTGCCAGCAGCGCGGCTACTGCAGTATACAATGAGCAGTTCTTC. As protein: CASSAATAVYNEQFF.

The gene calls are TRBV5-1 and TRBJ2-3; no clear D. Trimming shortened V by 0 bases and J by 0 bases, and 11 bases separated the two germline ends. Germline CDR1 reads SGHRS; CDR2 reads YFSETQ. This CDR3 has 16 amino acids. The CDR3 loop is CASSLVSSPSTDTQYF. The CDR3 DNA reads as TGCGCCAGCAGCTTGGTAAGTAGCCCAAGCACAGATACGCAGTATTTT.

V and J are TRBV7-2 and TRBJ2-3; D is unclear. This CDR3 has 11 amino acids. Trimming stripped 3 bases from V and 6 bases from J, with 4 bases between. Looked up from germline, CDR1 is SGHTA and CDR2 is FQGNSA. CDR3 loop: CASSFRDTQYF. In DNA form, the CDR3 reads TGTGCCAGCAGCTTCAGGGATACGCAGTATTTT.

This clone was observed a few times. The genes are TRBV6-5 and TRBJ2-3; no clear D gene. Trimming stripped 7 bases from V and 5 bases from J, with 13 bases between. The CDR3 is 13 residues long. Germline V CDR1 and CDR2: MNHEY, SVGAGI. The CDR3 region is CASTKSRLDTQYF. The CDR3 DNA reads TGTGCCAGCACCAAGTCCAGATTAGATACGCAGTATTTT.

J is TRBJ2-7 and V is TRBV24-1, with 8 bases that match TRBD1. Unmatched junction bases numbered 9, after V lost 6 bases and J lost 3 bases. The V gene's germline CDR1 is KGHDR and CDR2 SFDVKD. This CDR3 has 15 amino acids. The CDR3, as DNA: TGTGCCACCAGTCTCGGCCAGGGGGCGAGCTACGAGCAGTACTTC. Protein: CATSLGQGASYEQYF.

The J gene is TRBJ2-3, the V gene TRBV2; D not certain. The CDR3 runs to 11 residues. V was clipped by 4 bases and J by 3 bases, with 2 bases between them. The germline CDR1 and CDR2 sequences are SNHLY and FYNNEI. The CDR3 DNA reads as TGTGCCAGCAGTGTAACAGATACGCAGTATTTT. Its protein product is CASSVTDTQYF.

This sequence joins TRBV2 and TRBJ2-7, with TRBD1 matching 7 bases. Germline-derived CDR1 and CDR2 are SNHLY and FYNNEI. With 4 bases clipped from V and 12 bases from J, the junction kept 9 bases outside the gene matches. This CDR3 region has 12 residues. CDR3 coding DNA: TGTGCCAGCAGTGGGGGAAGGGACAGATGGTACTTC. Residues: CASSGGRDRWYF.

This chain uses TRBV15 with TRBJ2-7, with 13 bases that match TRBD2. V shed 3 bases, J shed 5 bases, and the junction held 4 bases outside the gene matches. Germline V gives CDR1 LNHNV, CDR2 YYDKDF (reference sequence). This CDR3 is built from 15 residues. This CDR3 reads CATSRQLAGGDEQYF. Written as DNA, the CDR3 is TGTGCCACCAGCAGGCAACTAGCGGGGGGGGACGAGCAGTACTTC.

This clone was observed a single time. The rearrangement links TRBV5-5 to TRBJ2-1; either TRBD1 or TRBD2 may fit D (5 bases each). Germline lookup yields CDR1 SGHKS and CDR2 YYEKEE (reference sequence). CDR3 length equals 11 residues. V was clipped by 2 bases and J by 15 bases, with 12 bases between them. The CDR3 loop reads CASSLSRDRFF. CDR3 DNA: TGTGCCAGCAGCTTAAGTAGGGACCGGTTCTTC.

The V call is TRBV5-4, the J call TRBJ2-1; D may correspond to TRBD1 or TRBD2 (6 bases each). The germline gives CDR1 SGHNT, CDR2 YYREEE (reference sequence). The CDR3 consists of 15 residues. Between the trimmed V and J ends, which lost 4 bases and 3 bases, there was a span of 14 bases. CDR3 sequence: CASSTRGPHYNEQFF. DNA for the CDR3: TGTGCCAGCAGCACCCGGGGGCCCCACTACAATGAGCAGTTCTTC.

The chain combines TRBV27 with TRBJ2-7; D is uncertain. This CDR3 has 13 amino acids. Germline lookup yields CDR1 MNHEY and CDR2 SMNVEV (reference sequence). Deletions cut 6 bases from V and 0 bases from J, with 9 bases between. The CDR3 protein is CASSPISSYEQYF. In DNA, the CDR3 is TGTGCCAGCAGCCCCATTAGCTCCTACGAGCAGTACTTC.

The chain carries TRBV18 and TRBJ1-2; the match to TRBD1 covers 9 bases. The trim removed 3 bases at V and 6 bases at J, leaving 11 bases unmatched. The germline V gene has CDR1 KGHSH and CDR2 LQKENI. This CDR3 is built from 16 residues. The CDR3 loop reads CASSPPLGQGKNGYTF. The DNA for the CDR3 is TGTGCCAGCTCACCGCCCCTGGGACAGGGAAAAAATGGCTACACCTTC.

This chain uses TRBV6-5 with TRBJ2-5; perhaps TRBD1 as D (5 bases). Deletions cut 6 bases from V and 2 bases from J, with 13 bases between. The germline gives CDR1 MNHEY, CDR2 SVGAGI. The CDR3 is 14 amino acids. CDR3 in amino acids: CASSRRHRQETQYF. CDR3 coding DNA: TGTGCCAGCAGCCGTAGACACAGGCAAGAGACCCAGTACTTC.

V gene TRBV7-2 combines with J gene TRBJ2-7; 7 nucleotides agree with TRBD1. V was pared by 5 bases and J by 4 bases, with 14 bases of the junction left unmatched. The germline CDR1 and CDR2 sequences are SGHTA and FQGNSA. The length of the CDR3 is 16 residues. For the CDR3, the DNA is TGTGCCAGCAGCACCCAAGCAGGGGGTTATCATTACGAGCAGTACTTC. Translated, it gives CASSTQAGGYHYEQYF.

This chain uses TRBV5-1 with TRBJ2-1; 10 positions agree with TRBD2. The CDR3 contains 16 residues. Germline V gives CDR1 SGHRS, CDR2 YFSETQ. Germline trimming cut 4 bases from V and 8 bases from J; bases unmatched to any gene: 12. The CDR3 DNA is TGCGCCAGCAGCGAGGCCGGGACTAGCGCGAGGCATGAGCAGTTCTTC. This codes for CASSEAGTSARHEQFF.

This chain links TRBV4-2 with TRBJ2-1; a possible D gene is TRBD1 (5 bases). This CDR3 is built from 13 residues. V was pared by 4 bases and J by 10 bases, with 14 bases between. CDR1 is LGHNA and CDR2 is YNFKEQ in the germline V gene. CDR3 DNA sequence: TGTGCCAGCAGCCCCAGGGTCCTCGGGGAGCAGTTCTTC. It is translated as CASSPRVLGEQFF.

This rearrangement joins TRBV20-1 to TRBJ2-1; 8 nucleotides align to TRBD1. Germline CDR1 DFQATT, CDR2 SNEGSKA (reference sequence). This CDR3 is 15 amino acids long. V dropped 3 bases and J dropped 8; count of bases not matched to a gene: 12. The CDR3 bases are TGCAGTGCTAGTCGCGCGCAGGGGGCAAAGGATGAGCAGTTCTTC. Protein product: CSASRAQGAKDEQFF.